This T cell receptor beta chain was found in a study of CD4 T cells in relation to SARS-CoV-2 and coronaviruses. As for the study in general: ViraFEST: roughly ten-day antigen culture of PBMCs, then TCR beta CDR3 sequencing. Broader study findings: Pre-pandemic and post-infection samples never came from the same donor. SARS-CoV-2-driven expansion was significantly weaker in crossreactive than monoreactive clones.

About this clone: Its target is not known.

Method: immunoSEQ multiplex PCR; TCRdb's copy keeps in-frame clones and lacks some. The sample lists about 36,000 clones; about four fifths were seen once. Germline V gene data show CDR1 as MDHEN and CDR2 as SYDVKM. The CDR3 has 14 amino acids. V lost 3 bases to trimming and J lost 1 base; unmatched junction nucleotides: 2. Sequenced sample: naive CD4+ T cells from PBMCs, cultured in vitro. Documented subset: naive CD4+ T cells isolated by negative enrichment. The TCR originated in an adult with COVID-19. The chain employs TRBV28 and TRBJ2-5; 7 bases fit TRBD1. In DNA, the CDR3 is TGTGCCAGCAGTTTTAGGGACAGCCAAGAGACCCAGTACTTC. It encodes CASSFRDSQETQYF.